This TCR beta chain comes out of a study of T cells in Graves' hyperthyroidism and ophthalmopathy. Germline V gene data show CDR1 as MNHEY and CDR2 as SVGAGI. The CDR3 sequence is 17 residues long. Blood was sampled at initial diagnosis of hyperthyroidism, prior to onset of any ophthalmopathy symptoms. Findings and caveats of the study: A model using 13 V-J features told ophthalmopathy apart from stable hyperthyroidism.

Template material for amplifying TCR beta CDR3 regions consisted of RNA transcripts. An initial round of RT-PCR targeting the TCR CDR3 relied on the HTBI primer set. TCRdb recomputed calls from the multiplex PCR reads with MiXCR, one row per CDR3 protein. Seen here are roughly 500,000 distinct CDR3 sequences, approximately 15% observed once, and the top ten hold roughly 6.2%. In this sample, this clonotype turned up a few times. What it binds is unknown. A much larger clone differs by one base, so this may be a read error. The receptor was derived from a woman under 40 with Graves' hyperthyroidism that later progressed to Graves' ophthalmopathy. The rearrangement uses TRBV6-5 and TRBJ2-7; D may match TRBD1 or TRBD2 (5 bases each). What was sequenced was blood. For the CDR3, the DNA is TGTGCCAGCACTTACAAACCCCCGGGACCAGCGTCCTACGAGCAGTACTTC. Translated: CASTYKPPGPASYEQYF.